These 27 T cell receptor beta chains originate from one sample sequenced in a study of shared clonotypes between healthy human individuals. Clones were sequenced by immunoSEQ multiplex PCR, and TCRdb holds only the in-frame ones, with some missing. Of about 1.5 million clones listed, about 96% were seen once; the top ten hold about 1.2%. Sequenced input: naive CD4+ T cells sorted from blood. Described subset: CD45RA+ positively selected. The receptor source for this set is a young man in good health.

As regards this clone: Other DNA sequences from this sample encode an identical CDR3 as well. The CDR3 nucleotides read TGTGCCAGCAGTTTGCGGAACAATCAGCCCCAGCATTTT. It yields the protein CASSLRNNQPQHF. This chain links TRBV28 with TRBJ1-5; D unclear. The length of the CDR3 is 13 residues. Trimming took 3 bases from V and 3 from J, leaving 6 bases between them. Germline V gene data show CDR1 as MDHEN and CDR2 as SYDVKM.

The V and J genes are TRBV10-2 and TRBJ1-2; 9 bases fit TRBD1. V gave up 2 bases and J gave up 5 bases; unmatched junction bases: 15. The germline V gene has CDR1 WSHSY and CDR2 SAAADI. CDR3 length: 18 residues. The CDR3 sequence: CASSELRTGVWGGYGYTF. DNA of the CDR3: TGCGCCAGCAGTGAGCTTAGGACAGGGGTATGGGGCGGGTATGGCTACACCTTC.

The chain is built from TRBV6-5 and TRBJ2-3; D gene unclear. Germline assignment: CDR1 MNHEY and CDR2 SVGAGI. CDR3 length: 12 amino acids. Trimming took off 6 bases at V and 4 bases at J, with 8 bases between the two ends. The chain's CDR3 is CASSSPADTQYF. CDR3 coding DNA: TGTGCCAGCAGCTCCCCCGCAGATACGCAGTATTTT.

V usage is TRBV7-9 and J usage is TRBJ2-1, with 9 positions matching TRBD2. V was clipped by 4 bases and J by 5 bases; unmatched bases: 12. This CDR3 comprises 17 residues. Germline lookup yields CDR1 SEHNR and CDR2 FQNEAQ (reference sequence). In DNA form, the CDR3 reads TGTGCCAGCAGCTCCCGGAGAGGGCGGGAGGGTCACAATGAGCAGTTCTTC. This codes for CASSSRRGREGHNEQFF.

The V call is TRBV9, the J call TRBJ2-3, with 7 bases aligning to TRBD1. Germline V lookup: CDR1 SGDLS, CDR2 YYNGEE. The CDR3 is 16 amino acids. The V and J ends lost 3 bases and 6 bases, in that order; junction bases with no gene match: 13. CDR3 in amino acids: CASSDQDRILEDTQYF. The CDR3 DNA is TGTGCCAGCAGCGACCAGGACAGGATCCTTGAGGATACGCAGTATTTT.

The genes are TRBV5-1 and TRBJ2-6; tentatively, D is TRBD2 (7 bases). The V end was cut by 4 bases, the J end by 4 bases, with 24 bases between. Germline V gives CDR1 SGHRS, CDR2 YFSETQ. The CDR3 consists of 19 residues. The CDR3 DNA sequence: TGCGCCAGCAGCGTTTGGGGGGGACATCGCAGTGCAGGGGCCAACGTCCTGACTTTC. This translates into CASSVWGGHRSAGANVLTF.

V and J are TRBV7-9 and TRBJ2-2; D remains ambiguous. The length of the CDR3 is 16 residues. The germline V and J ends were trimmed by 5 bases and 2 bases, with 15 bases remaining between them. Germline V CDR1 and CDR2: SEHNR, FQNEAQ (reference sequence). CDR3 nucleotides: TGTGCCAGCAGCCCCGCAAGGCTTGAAAACACCGGGGAGCTGTTTTTT. It encodes CASSPARLENTGELFF.

The J gene is TRBJ2-1, the V gene TRBV5-1; maybe TRBD1 (6 bases). Trimming took off 0 bases at V and 3 bases at J, with 13 bases between the two ends. CDR3 size: 16 residues. CDR1 is SGHRS, CDR2 YFSETQ, per germline. The CDR3 loop reads CASSLAQGFVYNEQFF. The CDR3 region has the DNA TGCGCCAGCAGCTTGGCCCAGGGGTTTGTCTACAATGAGCAGTTCTTC.

The chain carries TRBV28 and TRBJ1-5; TRBD1 matches 10 bases. CDR3 length: 16 residues. V lost 5 bases, J lost 4 bases, and 8 bases stayed unmatched. CDR1 is MDHEN, CDR2 SYDVKM, per germline. The CDR3 region has the DNA TGTGCCAGCAGTACCCGACAGGGGGCCGGGAATCAGCCCCAGCATTTT. Translating it yields CASSTRQGAGNQPQHF.

This chain links TRBV2 with TRBJ2-7, with D hard to call. CDR1 and CDR2 (germline): SNHLY, FYNNEI. The CDR3 runs to 12 residues. Trimming stripped 6 bases from V and 2 bases from J, with 8 bases between. The DNA of the CDR3 is TGTGCCAGCAGGGAACAAGCCTACGAGCAGTACTTC. Amino acids: CASREQAYEQYF. The full variable domain, with the rest looked up from reference TRBV2 and TRBJ2-7, is EPEVTQTPSHQVTQMGQEVILRCVPISNHLYFYWYRQILGQKVEFLVSFYNNEISEKSEIFDDQFSVERPDGSNFTLKIRSTKLEDSAMYFCASREQAYEQYFGPGTRLTVT.

V is TRBV14 and J is TRBJ2-1, with 9 positions matching TRBD1. Germline assignment: CDR1 SGHDN and CDR2 FVKESK. The CDR3 is 12 amino acids. Trimming cost V 1 base and J 15 bases; bases outside gene matches: 4. CDR3 protein: CASSQVGTGRFF. The CDR3 DNA is TGTGCCAGCAGCCAAGTGGGGACAGGGAGGTTCTTC. Combining the CDR3 with reference TRBV14 and TRBJ2-1 gives the whole variable domain EAGVTQFPSHSVIEKGQTVTLRCDPISGHDNLYWYRRVMGKEIKFLLHFVKESKQDESGMPNNRFLAERTGGTYSTLKVQPAELEDSGVYFCASSQVGTGRFFGPGTRLTVL.

A note on this clone: Within the sample, other DNA sequences also encode this same CDR3. The V call is TRBV7-9, the J call TRBJ1-1; the D gene is possibly TRBD1 (6 bases). The CDR3 totals 13 residues. Germline V gene sequence: CDR1 SEHNR, CDR2 FQNEAQ (reference sequence). The V and J ends lost 1 base and 6 bases respectively, with 9 bases between them. This chain's CDR3 is CASSLVGGAEAFF. The CDR3 region has the DNA TGTGCCAGCAGCTTAGTGGGGGGCGCTGAAGCTTTCTTT.

The chain has TRBV11-2 and TRBJ1-4; 7 bases are shared with TRBD1. The V gene end was trimmed by 3 bases and the J gene end by 6 bases; junction bases not matched to a gene: 4. Germline CDR1 is SGHAT and CDR2 is FQNNGV. The CDR3 spans 14 residues. The CDR3 here is CASSFWQGDEKLFF. In nucleotides, the CDR3 is TGTGCCAGCAGCTTTTGGCAGGGGGATGAAAAACTGTTTTTT.

This chain connects TRBV11-2 to TRBJ2-1; TRBD1 agrees at 7 bases. V gave up 1 base and J gave up 7 bases; unmatched junction bases: 10. Germline V CDR1 and CDR2: SGHAT, FQNNGV. This CDR3 has 16 amino acids. The CDR3 nucleotides are TGTGCCAGCAGCTTAGCCCCCAGGGGGTTAGAGAATGAGCAGTTCTTC. It is translated as CASSLAPRGLENEQFF.

This chain uses TRBV5-1 with TRBJ1-4; D perhaps matches TRBD1 (6 bases). CDR3 size: 15 residues. V was cut by 1 base and J by 6 bases, with 13 bases left in between. Germline assignment: CDR1 SGHRS and CDR2 YFSETQ. CDR3 nucleotides: TGCGCCAGCAGCTTGTCGGGCAGGGGCGATGAAAAACTGTTTTTT. Protein sequence: CASSLSGRGDEKLFF.

The rearrangement links TRBV10-3 to TRBJ2-5; D may be TRBD2 (5 bases). The CDR3 sequence is 14 residues long. V was cut by 1 base and J by 4 bases, with 10 bases left in between. Germline V gene sequence: CDR1 ENHRY, CDR2 SYGVKD. CDR3 bases: TGTGCCATCAGTGAGTTTCGGGATCTAGAGACCCAGTACTTC. The encoded protein is CAISEFRDLETQYF.

The V gene is TRBV14, the J gene TRBJ2-5; 9 nucleotides agree with TRBD2. There are 16 residues in the CDR3. V lost 1 base and J lost 8; bases outside the gene matches: 11. CDR1 and CDR2 (germline): SGHDN, FVKESK. The CDR3 reads CASSQVPSGALGTQYF. Written as DNA, the CDR3 is TGTGCCAGCAGCCAAGTCCCTAGCGGGGCCTTGGGAACCCAGTACTTC.

The CDR3 here is CASTRTSGNNEQFF. The DNA of the CDR3 is TGTGCCAGTACTCGGACTAGCGGAAACAATGAGCAGTTCTTC. The rearrangement uses TRBV19 and TRBJ2-1, with 10 bases identical to TRBD2. The V and J ends lost 7 bases and 5 bases, in that order; junction bases with no gene match: 5. The CDR3 consists of 14 residues. Germline V gene sequence: CDR1 LNHDA, CDR2 SQIVND (reference sequence).

The chain carries TRBV5-6 and TRBJ2-3; 10 bases map to TRBD2. The CDR3 is 18 amino acids. The germline CDR1 and CDR2 sequences are SGHDT and YYEEEE. The junction had 10 bases not matched to a gene; V was cut back by 0 bases and J by 3 bases. As DNA, the CDR3 is TGTGCCAGCAGCTTGGGGGTAGCGGGAGGTCTTCTTACAGATACGCAGTATTTT. Translation gives CASSLGVAGGLLTDTQYF.

The rearrangement joins TRBV2 to TRBJ1-2; D gene uncertain. Deletions cut 4 bases from V and 8 bases from J, with 11 bases between. This CDR3 contains 12 residues. In germline, CDR1 is SNHLY, CDR2 FYNNEI. The CDR3 spells CASSVGVEGYTF. The CDR3, as DNA: TGTGCCAGCAGTGTAGGCGTGGAGGGCTACACCTTC. Full variable domain (remainder filled in from reference TRBV2 and TRBJ1-2): EPEVTQTPSHQVTQMGQEVILRCVPISNHLYFYWYRQILGQKVEFLVSFYNNEISEKSEIFDDQFSVERPDGSNFTLKIRSTKLEDSAMYFCASSVGVEGYTFGSGTRLTVV.

This chain links TRBV27 with TRBJ2-7; maybe TRBD1 (6 bases). Trimming cost V 4 bases and J 4 bases, with 20 bases left between them. Germline V lookup: CDR1 MNHEY, CDR2 SMNVEV (reference sequence). The CDR3 spans 16 residues. The CDR3 nucleotides are TGTGCCAGCAGTTCAAAACTACAGGGAAAGGGGTACGAGCAGTACTTC. Protein product: CASSSKLQGKGYEQYF.

Notes on this clone: One end of the junction fails to match germline, which may point to a read error. The genes are TRBV30 and TRBJ1-5; possible D gene TRBD1, 5 bases. In germline, CDR1 is GTSNPN, CDR2 SVGIG (reference sequence). This CDR3 region has 13 residues. The CDR3 DNA sequence: TGTGCCTGGAGTGTACGGGGGAATCCGCCCCAGCATTTT. It codes for CAWSVRGNPPQHF.

V usage is TRBV28 and J usage is TRBJ2-7; perhaps TRBD2 as D (6 bases). Germline CDR1 reads MDHEN; CDR2 reads SYDVKM. Trimming took off 1 base at V and 0 bases at J, with 16 bases between the two ends. The CDR3 has 17 residues. The CDR3 region has the DNA TGTGCCAGCAGTTTATCTCTAGCGAGGGGAAGCTCCTACGAGCAGTACTTC. Protein sequence: CASSLSLARGSSYEQYF.

The gene calls are TRBV5-5 and TRBJ1-2; weak D call: TRBD1 (5 bases). The CDR3 loop spans 13 amino acids. Germline V gene data show CDR1 as SGHKS and CDR2 as YYEKEE (reference sequence). V lost 4 bases to trimming and J lost 8 bases, with 15 bases between them. The CDR3 is CASSQGPPEGYTF. The CDR3 DNA follows: TGTGCCAGCAGCCAGGGACCTCCCGAAGGCTACACCTTC.

The CDR3 DNA sequence: TGTGCCAGCAGCGCCCGAAGTTGGGCGGGAGGGCCTGCAGATACGCAGTATTTT. Translated, it gives CASSARSWAGGPADTQYF. The rearrangement joins TRBV9 to TRBJ2-3, with 9 nucleotides matching TRBD2. Germline V gene lookup returns CDR1 SGDLS and CDR2 YYNGEE. Germline trimming cut 3 bases from V and 4 bases from J; bases unmatched to any gene: 15. CDR3 length equals 18 residues.

The J gene is TRBJ1-1, the V gene TRBV9, with TRBD1 identical over 7 bases. The CDR3 extends over 20 amino acids. Germline V CDR1 and CDR2: SGDLS, YYNGEE. With 0 bases clipped from V and 0 bases from J, the junction kept 17 bases outside the gene matches. The CDR3 loop reads CASSVAPLPGGREMNTEAFF. As DNA, the CDR3 is TGTGCCAGCAGCGTAGCCCCATTGCCAGGGGGAAGGGAAATGAACACTGAAGCTTTCTTT.

This clone appeared a few times. The chain carries TRBV19 and TRBJ1-2; no definite D call. Trimming removed 6 bases from V and 8 bases from J, with 13 bases in between. The CDR3 runs 12 residues. CDR1 is LNHDA and CDR2 is SQIVND in the germline V gene (reference sequence). As DNA, the CDR3 is TGTGCCAGTAGCCCAGAACTAGGGGGCTACACCTTC. The encoded protein is CASSPELGGYTF.